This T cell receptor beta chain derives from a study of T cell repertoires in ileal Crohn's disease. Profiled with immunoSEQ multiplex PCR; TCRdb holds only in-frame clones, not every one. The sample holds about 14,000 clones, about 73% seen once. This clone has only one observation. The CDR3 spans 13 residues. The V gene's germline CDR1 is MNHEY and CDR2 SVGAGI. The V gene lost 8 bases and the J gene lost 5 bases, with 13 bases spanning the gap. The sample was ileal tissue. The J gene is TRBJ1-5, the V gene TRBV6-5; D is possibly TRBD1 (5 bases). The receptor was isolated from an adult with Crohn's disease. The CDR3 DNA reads TGTGCCAGCGGGCTGGGCAGGGATCAGCCCCAGCATTTT. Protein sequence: CASGLGRDQPQHF.